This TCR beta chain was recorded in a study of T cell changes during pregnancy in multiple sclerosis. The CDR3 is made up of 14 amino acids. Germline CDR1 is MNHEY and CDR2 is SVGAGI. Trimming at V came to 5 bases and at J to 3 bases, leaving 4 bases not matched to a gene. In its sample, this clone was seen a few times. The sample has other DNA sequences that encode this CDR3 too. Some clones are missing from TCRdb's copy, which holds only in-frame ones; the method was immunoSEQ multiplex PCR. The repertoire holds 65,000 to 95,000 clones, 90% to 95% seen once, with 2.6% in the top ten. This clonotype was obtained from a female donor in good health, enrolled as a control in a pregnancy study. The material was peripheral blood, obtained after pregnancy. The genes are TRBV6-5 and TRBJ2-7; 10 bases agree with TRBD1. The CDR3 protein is CASSPGQGSYEQYF. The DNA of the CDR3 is TGTGCCAGCAGTCCGGGACAGGGGAGCTACGAGCAGTACTTC.